Below, 11 T cell receptor beta chains from the same sample are listed, as sequenced in a study of OX40 agonist ivuxolimab in advanced cancers. Data came from immunoSEQ multiplex PCR; TCRdb stores just in-frame clones and leaves some out. The table records about 160,000 clones, 94% of them present only once. Material: CD4+ or CD8+ T cells sorted from blood, obtained in a trial of the OX40 agonist ivuxolimab. The receptors come from an adult with an advanced solid tumor such as melanoma, head and neck, liver or kidney cancer.

The V call is TRBV5-5, the J call TRBJ1-1, with D tentatively TRBD1 (5 bases). CDR1 SGHKS and CDR2 YYEKEE come from the germline V gene (reference sequence). The CDR3 covers 15 residues. V was trimmed by 4 bases and J by 3 bases, leaving 16 bases between them. The CDR3 spells CASSLAGNKDTEAFF. The CDR3 DNA reads as TGTGCCAGCAGCCTTGCAGGGAATAAGGACACTGAAGCTTTCTTT.

This chain uses TRBV15 with TRBJ2-6; D gene unclear. Germline V gene sequence: CDR1 LNHNV, CDR2 YYDKDF (reference sequence). Trimming pared 7 bases from V and 3 bases from J, leaving 7 bases between. The CDR3 runs to 13 residues. The DNA of the CDR3 is TGTGCCACCACCTTAAGTGGGGCCAACGTCCTGACTTTC. As protein: CATTLSGANVLTF.

J is TRBJ1-4 and V is TRBV19; D may be TRBD1 (6 bases). In germline, CDR1 is LNHDA, CDR2 SQIVND (reference sequence). This CDR3 is built from 14 residues. Trimming took off 9 bases at V and 2 bases at J, with 13 bases between the two ends. CDR3 coding DNA: TGTGCCAGGGACAGAACATTGACTAATGAAAAACTGTTTTTT. Translated, it gives CARDRTLTNEKLFF.

The V call is TRBV9, the J call TRBJ2-1; TRBD2 aligns across 9 bases. V lost 7 bases to trimming and J lost 6 bases; unmatched junction nucleotides: 11. Per germline, CDR1 SGDLS and CDR2 YYNGEE. The CDR3 spans 15 residues. In DNA form, the CDR3 reads TGTGCCAGCCGGGCTCCGGGACTAGCAGTCAATGAGCAGTTCTTC. It yields the protein CASRAPGLAVNEQFF.

The gene calls are TRBV5-6 and TRBJ2-7; D unclear. V was shortened by 1 base and J by 0 bases, with 8 bases between the two germline ends. Per the germline V gene, CDR1 is SGHDT and CDR2 is YYEEEE. The CDR3 length is 14 residues. The CDR3 DNA reads TGTGCCAGCAGCTTGATCACAAGCTCCTACGAGCAGTACTTC. Translated: CASSLITSSYEQYF.

The V and J genes are TRBV5-1 and TRBJ2-3, with no clear D. The CDR3 totals 15 residues. The ends were cut back, 0 bases at V and 6 bases at J, with 14 bases in the middle. Per the germline V gene, CDR1 is SGHRS and CDR2 is YFSETQ. CDR3 in DNA: TGCGCCAGCAGCTTGGGCCAGCCGGTAGATGATACGCAGTATTTT. The encoded protein is CASSLGQPVDDTQYF. Complete variable domain (other parts from reference TRBV5-1 and TRBJ2-3): KAGVTQTPRYLIKTRGQQVTLSCSPISGHRSVSWYQQTPGQGLQFLFEYFSETQRNKGNFPGRFSGRQFSNSRSEMNVSTLELGDSALYLCASSLGQPVDDTQYFGPGTRLTVL.

V gene TRBV7-2 combines with J gene TRBJ1-1; tentatively, D is TRBD1 (6 bases). The V gene lost 5 bases and the J gene lost 0 bases, with 10 bases spanning the gap. Germline CDR1 reads SGHTA; CDR2 reads FQGNSA. This CDR3 comprises 14 residues. The CDR3 coding sequence is TGTGCCAGCAGCGTACAGGGAGTGAACACTGAAGCTTTCTTT. Its translation: CASSVQGVNTEAFF.

The chain couples TRBV19 to TRBJ1-1; D unresolved. Germline V lookup: CDR1 LNHDA, CDR2 SQIVND (reference sequence). The V end was cut by 3 bases, the J end by 4 bases, with 9 bases between. This CDR3 is built from 13 residues. The CDR3 nucleotides read TGTGCCAGTAGTATTGAGAAGGCCACTGAAGCTTTCTTT. It translates to CASSIEKATEAFF.

The chain couples TRBV27 to TRBJ2-7; D might be TRBD2 (5 bases). Germline V CDR1 and CDR2: MNHEY, SMNVEV (reference sequence). Trimming took 3 bases from V and 3 from J, leaving 12 bases between them. CDR3 size: 14 residues. CDR3 in amino acids: CASSFRSEVYEQYF. The DNA for the CDR3 is TGTGCCAGCAGTTTCCGCTCGGAGGTCTACGAGCAGTACTTC.

The chain combines TRBV6-1 with TRBJ1-6, with a possible D match to TRBD1 (6 bases). Trimming took 0 bases from V and 10 from J, leaving 16 bases between them. This CDR3 is 16 amino acids long. CDR1 MNHNS and CDR2 SASEGT come from the germline V gene. Here the CDR3 DNA reads TGTGCCAGCAGTGAAGCGACAGGACAGTCACGATCACCCCTCCACTTT. This gives the protein CASSEATGQSRSPLHF.

The chain employs TRBV6-5 and TRBJ1-1, with TRBD1 matching 9 bases. The junction had 2 bases not matched to a gene; V was cut back by 5 bases and J by 1 base. The germline V gene encodes CDR1 MNHEY and CDR2 SVGAGI. The CDR3 is made up of 14 amino acids. In nucleotides, the CDR3 is TGTGCCAGCAGTACAGGGGGCCAGAACACTGAAGCTTTCTTT. It yields the protein CASSTGGQNTEAFF.